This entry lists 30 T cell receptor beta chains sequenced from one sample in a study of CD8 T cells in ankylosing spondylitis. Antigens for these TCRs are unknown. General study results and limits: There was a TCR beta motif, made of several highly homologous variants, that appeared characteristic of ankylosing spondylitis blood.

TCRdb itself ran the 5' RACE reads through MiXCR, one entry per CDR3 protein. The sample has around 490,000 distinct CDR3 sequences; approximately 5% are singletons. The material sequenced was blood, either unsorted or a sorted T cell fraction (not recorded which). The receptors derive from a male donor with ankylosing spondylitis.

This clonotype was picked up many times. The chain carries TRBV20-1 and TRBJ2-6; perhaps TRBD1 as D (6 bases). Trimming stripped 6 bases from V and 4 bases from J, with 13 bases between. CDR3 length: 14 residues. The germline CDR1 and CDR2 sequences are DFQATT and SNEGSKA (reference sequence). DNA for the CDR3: TGCAGTGCGAAACACAGGGTGGGGGCCAACGTCCTGACTTTC. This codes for CSAKHRVGANVLTF.

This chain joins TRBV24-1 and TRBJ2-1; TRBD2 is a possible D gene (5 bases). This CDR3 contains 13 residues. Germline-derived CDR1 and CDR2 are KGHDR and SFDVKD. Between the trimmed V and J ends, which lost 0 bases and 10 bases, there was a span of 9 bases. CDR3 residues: CATSDLFGEEQFF. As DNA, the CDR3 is TGTGCCACCAGTGATTTGTTCGGGGAAGAGCAGTTCTTC.

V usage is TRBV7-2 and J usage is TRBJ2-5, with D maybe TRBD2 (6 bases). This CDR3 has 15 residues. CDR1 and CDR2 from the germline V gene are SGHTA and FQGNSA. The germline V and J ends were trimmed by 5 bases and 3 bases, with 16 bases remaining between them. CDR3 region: CASSPLPGVEETQYF. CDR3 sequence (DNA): TGTGCCAGCAGCCCCCTCCCGGGGGTTGAAGAGACCCAGTACTTC. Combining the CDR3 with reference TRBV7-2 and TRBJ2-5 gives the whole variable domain GAGVSQSPSNKVTEKGKDVELRCDPISGHTALYWYRQSLGQGLEFLIYFQGNSAPDKSGLPSDRFSAERTGGSVSTLTIQRTQQEDSAVYLCASSPLPGVEETQYFGPGTRLLVL.

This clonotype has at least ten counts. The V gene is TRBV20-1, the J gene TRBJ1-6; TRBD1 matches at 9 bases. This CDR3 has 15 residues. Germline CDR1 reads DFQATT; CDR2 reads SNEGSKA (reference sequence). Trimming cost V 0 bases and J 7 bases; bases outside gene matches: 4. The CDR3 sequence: CSARDPTGGNSPLHF. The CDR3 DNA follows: TGCAGTGCTAGAGACCCGACAGGGGGAAATTCACCCCTCCACTTT.

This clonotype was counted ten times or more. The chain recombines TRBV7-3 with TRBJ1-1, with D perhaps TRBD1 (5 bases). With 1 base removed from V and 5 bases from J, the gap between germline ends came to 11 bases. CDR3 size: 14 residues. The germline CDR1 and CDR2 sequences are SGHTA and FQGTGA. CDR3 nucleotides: TGTGCCAGCAGCTTAAGTCCAGGGTTGACTGAAGCTTTCTTT. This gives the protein CASSLSPGLTEAFF.

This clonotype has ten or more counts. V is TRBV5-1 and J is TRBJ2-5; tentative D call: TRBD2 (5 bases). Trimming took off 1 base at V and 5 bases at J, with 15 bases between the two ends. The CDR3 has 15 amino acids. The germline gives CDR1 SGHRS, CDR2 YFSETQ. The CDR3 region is CASSLQASISETQYF. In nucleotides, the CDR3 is TGCGCCAGCAGCTTGCAGGCTAGCATCTCTGAGACCCAGTACTTC.

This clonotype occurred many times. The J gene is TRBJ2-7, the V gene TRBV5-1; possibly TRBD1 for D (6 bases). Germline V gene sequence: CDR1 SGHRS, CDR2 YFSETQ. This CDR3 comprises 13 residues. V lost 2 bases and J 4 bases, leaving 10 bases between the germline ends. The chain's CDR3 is CASSFRTEYEQYF. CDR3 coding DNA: TGCGCCAGCAGCTTCAGGACAGAGTACGAGCAGTACTTC.

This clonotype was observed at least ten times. In DNA, the CDR3 is TGCGCCAGCAGCTCCTTAGCCAGTGGGGCCAACGTCCTGACTTTC. Translation gives CASSSLASGANVLTF. V is TRBV5-1 and J is TRBJ2-6, with unresolved D. Trimming removed 3 bases at V and 3 bases at J, with 10 bases between. Germline V gene sequence: CDR1 SGHRS, CDR2 YFSETQ. The CDR3 consists of 15 residues.

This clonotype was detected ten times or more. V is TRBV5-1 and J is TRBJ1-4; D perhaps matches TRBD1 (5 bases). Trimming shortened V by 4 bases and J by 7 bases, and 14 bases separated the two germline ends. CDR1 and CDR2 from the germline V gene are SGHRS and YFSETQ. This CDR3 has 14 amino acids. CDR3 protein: CASSPGLIGEKLFF. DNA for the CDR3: TGCGCCAGCAGCCCGGGACTAATAGGTGAAAAACTGTTTTTT.

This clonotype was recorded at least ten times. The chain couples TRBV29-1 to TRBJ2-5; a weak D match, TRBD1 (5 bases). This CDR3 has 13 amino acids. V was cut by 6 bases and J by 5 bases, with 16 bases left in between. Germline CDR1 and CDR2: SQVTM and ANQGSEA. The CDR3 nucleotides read TGCAGCGTGCATACAGGAACGTGGGAGACCCAGTACTTC. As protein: CSVHTGTWETQYF.

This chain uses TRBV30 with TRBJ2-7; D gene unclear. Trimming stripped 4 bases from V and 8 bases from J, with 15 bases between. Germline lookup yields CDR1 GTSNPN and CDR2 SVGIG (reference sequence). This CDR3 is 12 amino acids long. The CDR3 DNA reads TGTGCCTGGAACTCGAACAAGGCCCAGCAGTACTTC. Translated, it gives CAWNSNKAQQYF.

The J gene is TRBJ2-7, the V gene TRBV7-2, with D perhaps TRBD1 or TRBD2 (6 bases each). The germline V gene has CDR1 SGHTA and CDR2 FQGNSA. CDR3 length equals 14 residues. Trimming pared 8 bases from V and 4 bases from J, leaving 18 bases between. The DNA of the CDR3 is TGTGCCAGCGGGCCAAGGTCGGGGGCGTACGAGCAGTACTTC. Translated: CASGPRSGAYEQYF.

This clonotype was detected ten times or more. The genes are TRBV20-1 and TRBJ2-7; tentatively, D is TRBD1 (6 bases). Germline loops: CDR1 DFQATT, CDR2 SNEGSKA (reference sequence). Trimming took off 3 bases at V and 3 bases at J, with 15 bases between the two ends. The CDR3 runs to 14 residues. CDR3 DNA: TGCAGTGCTAGTTTGACAGGCCCGTTCTACGAGCAGTACTTC. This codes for CSASLTGPFYEQYF.

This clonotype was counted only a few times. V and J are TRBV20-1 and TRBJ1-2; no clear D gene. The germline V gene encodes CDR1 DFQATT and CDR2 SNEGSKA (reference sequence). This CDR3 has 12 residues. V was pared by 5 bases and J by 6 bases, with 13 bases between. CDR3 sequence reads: CSAPIDGDGYTF. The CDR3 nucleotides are TGCAGTGCTCCTATTGACGGGGATGGCTACACCTTC.

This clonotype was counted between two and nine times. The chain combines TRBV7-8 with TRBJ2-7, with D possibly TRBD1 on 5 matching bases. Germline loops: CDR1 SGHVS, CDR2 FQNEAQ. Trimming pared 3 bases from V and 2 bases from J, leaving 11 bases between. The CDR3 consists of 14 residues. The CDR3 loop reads CASSFGHRPYEQYF. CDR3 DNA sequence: TGTGCCAGCAGCTTTGGACATCGCCCCTACGAGCAGTACTTC.

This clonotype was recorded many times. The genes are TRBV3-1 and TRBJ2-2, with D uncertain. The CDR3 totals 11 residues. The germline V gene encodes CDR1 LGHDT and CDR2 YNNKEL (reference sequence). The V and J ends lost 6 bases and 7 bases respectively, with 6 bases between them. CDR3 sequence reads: CASSGFGELFF. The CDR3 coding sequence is TGTGCCAGCAGTGGCTTCGGGGAGCTGTTTTTT.

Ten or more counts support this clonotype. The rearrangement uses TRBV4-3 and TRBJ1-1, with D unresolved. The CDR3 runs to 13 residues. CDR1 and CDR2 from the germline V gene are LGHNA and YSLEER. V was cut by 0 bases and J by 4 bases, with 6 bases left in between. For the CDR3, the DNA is TGCGCCAGCAGCCAAGAAGAGGGCACTGAAGCTTTCTTT. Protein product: CASSQEEGTEAFF.

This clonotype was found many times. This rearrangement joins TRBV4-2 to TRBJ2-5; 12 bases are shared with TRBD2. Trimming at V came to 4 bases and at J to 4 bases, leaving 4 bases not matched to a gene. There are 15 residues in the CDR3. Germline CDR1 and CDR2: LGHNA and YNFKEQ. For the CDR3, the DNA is TGTGCCAGCAGCCCCCTAGCGGGGGGGTCAGAGACCCAGTACTTC. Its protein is CASSPLAGGSETQYF.

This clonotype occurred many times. CDR3 region: CASSLEGQEQFF. Written as DNA, the CDR3 is TGCGCCAGCAGCTTGGAGGGACAGGAGCAGTTCTTC. The rearrangement uses TRBV5-1 and TRBJ2-1; the match to TRBD1 covers 7 bases. Germline V gene data show CDR1 as SGHRS and CDR2 as YFSETQ. Trimming at V came to 0 bases and at J to 10 bases, leaving 1 base not matched to a gene. This CDR3 has 12 amino acids.

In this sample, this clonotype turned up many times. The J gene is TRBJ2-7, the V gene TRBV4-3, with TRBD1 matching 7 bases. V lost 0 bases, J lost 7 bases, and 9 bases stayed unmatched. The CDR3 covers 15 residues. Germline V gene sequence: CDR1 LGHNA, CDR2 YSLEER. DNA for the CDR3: TGCGCCAGCAGCCAAGACCTCGGACAGGCCTCGGAGCAGTACTTC. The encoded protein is CASSQDLGQASEQYF.

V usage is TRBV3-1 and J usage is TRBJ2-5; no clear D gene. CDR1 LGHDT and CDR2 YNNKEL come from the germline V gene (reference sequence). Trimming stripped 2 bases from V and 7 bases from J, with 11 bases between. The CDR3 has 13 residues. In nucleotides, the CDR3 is TGTGCCAGCAGCCAACAGGTTCATGGGACCCAGTACTTC. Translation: CASSQQVHGTQYF.

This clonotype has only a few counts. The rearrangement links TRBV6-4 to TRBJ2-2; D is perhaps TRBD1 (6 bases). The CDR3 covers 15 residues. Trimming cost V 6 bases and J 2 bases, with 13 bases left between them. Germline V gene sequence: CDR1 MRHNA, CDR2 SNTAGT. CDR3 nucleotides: TGTGCCAGCAGCGTCGGACAGACAAACACCGGGGAGCTGTTTTTT. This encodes CASSVGQTNTGELFF.

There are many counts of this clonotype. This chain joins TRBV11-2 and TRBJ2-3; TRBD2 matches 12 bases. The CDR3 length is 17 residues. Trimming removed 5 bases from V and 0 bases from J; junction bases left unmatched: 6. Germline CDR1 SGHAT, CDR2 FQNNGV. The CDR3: CASSRQLAGGSTDTQYF. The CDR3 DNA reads TGTGCCAGCAGCAGACAACTAGCGGGGGGTAGCACAGATACGCAGTATTTT.

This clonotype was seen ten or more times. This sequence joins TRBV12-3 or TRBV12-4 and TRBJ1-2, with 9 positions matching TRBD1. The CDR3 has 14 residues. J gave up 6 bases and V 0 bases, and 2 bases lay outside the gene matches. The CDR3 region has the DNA TGTGCCAGCAGTTTAGCGGACAGGGGAAATGGCTACACCTTC. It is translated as CASSLADRGNGYTF.

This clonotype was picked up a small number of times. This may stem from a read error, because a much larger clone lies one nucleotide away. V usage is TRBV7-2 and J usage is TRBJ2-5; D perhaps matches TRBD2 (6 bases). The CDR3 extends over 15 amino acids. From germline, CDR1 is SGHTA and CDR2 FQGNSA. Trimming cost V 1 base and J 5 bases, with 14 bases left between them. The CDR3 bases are TGTGCCAGCAGCTTAGGGAGGGGTCTAACGGAGACCCAGTACTTC. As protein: CASSLGRGLTETQYF.

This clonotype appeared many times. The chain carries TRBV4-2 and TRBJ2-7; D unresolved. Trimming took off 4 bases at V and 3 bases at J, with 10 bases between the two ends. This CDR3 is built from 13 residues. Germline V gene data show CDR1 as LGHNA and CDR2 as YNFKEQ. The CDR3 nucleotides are TGTGCCAGCAGCCCACTGGACGGCTACGAGCAGTACTTC. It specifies CASSPLDGYEQYF.

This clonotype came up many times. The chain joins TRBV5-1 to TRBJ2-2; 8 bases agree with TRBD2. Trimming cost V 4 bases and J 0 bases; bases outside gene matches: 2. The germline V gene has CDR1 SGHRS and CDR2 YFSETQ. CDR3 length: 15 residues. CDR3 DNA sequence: TGCGCCAGCAGCCCGGGACTAGCGAACACCGGGGAGCTGTTTTTT. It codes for CASSPGLANTGELFF.

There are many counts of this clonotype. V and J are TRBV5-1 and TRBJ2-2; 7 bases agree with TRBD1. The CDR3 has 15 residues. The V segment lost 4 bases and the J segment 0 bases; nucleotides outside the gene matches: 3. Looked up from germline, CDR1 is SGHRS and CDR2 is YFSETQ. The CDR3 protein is CASSPTGANTGELFF. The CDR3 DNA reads TGCGCCAGCAGCCCAACAGGGGCGAACACCGGGGAGCTGTTTTTT. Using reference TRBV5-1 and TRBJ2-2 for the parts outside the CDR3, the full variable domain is KAGVTQTPRYLIKTRGQQVTLSCSPISGHRSVSWYQQTPGQGLQFLFEYFSETQRNKGNFPGRFSGRQFSNSRSEMNVSTLELGDSALYLCASSPTGANTGELFFGEGSRLTVL.

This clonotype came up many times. DNA of the CDR3: TGTGCCAGCACATTAGCGGGATACAATGAGCAGTTCTTC. Its translation is CASTLAGYNEQFF. The chain employs TRBV6-1 and TRBJ2-1; 8 bases match TRBD2. Germline trimming cut 7 bases from V and 4 bases from J; bases unmatched to any gene: 3. From germline, CDR1 is MNHNS and CDR2 SASEGT. The CDR3 has 13 amino acids.

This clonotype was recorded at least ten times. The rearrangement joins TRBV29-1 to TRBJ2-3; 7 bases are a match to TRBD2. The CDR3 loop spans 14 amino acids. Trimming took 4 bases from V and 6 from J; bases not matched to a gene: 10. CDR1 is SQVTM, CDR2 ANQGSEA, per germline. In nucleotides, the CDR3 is TGCAGCGTTGTGGGGAGCGGGACGCAGGATACGCAGTATTTT. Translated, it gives CSVVGSGTQDTQYF.